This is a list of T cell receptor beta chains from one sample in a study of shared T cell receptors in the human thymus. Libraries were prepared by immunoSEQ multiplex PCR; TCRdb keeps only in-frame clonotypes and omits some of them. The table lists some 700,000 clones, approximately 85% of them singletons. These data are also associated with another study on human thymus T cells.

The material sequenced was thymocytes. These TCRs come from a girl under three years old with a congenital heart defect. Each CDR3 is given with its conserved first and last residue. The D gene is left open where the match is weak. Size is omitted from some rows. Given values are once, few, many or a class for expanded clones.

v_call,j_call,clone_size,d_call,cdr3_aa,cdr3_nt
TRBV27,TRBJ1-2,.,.,CASSPPGGGYGYTF,TGTGCCAGCAGCCCCCCGGGGGGCGGCTATGGCTACACCTTC
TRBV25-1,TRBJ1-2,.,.,CASSLAGAGYTF,TGTGCCAGCAGTTTGGCAGGGGCAGGCTACACCTTC
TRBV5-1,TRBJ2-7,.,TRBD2,CASSLPRGGTIEQYF,TGCGCCAGCAGCTTGCCGCGGGGGGGGACAATCGAGCAGTACTTC
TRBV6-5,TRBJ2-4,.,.,CASSKQGPDKNIQYF,TGTGCCAGCAGTAAGCAGGGTCCGGACAAAAACATTCAGTACTTC
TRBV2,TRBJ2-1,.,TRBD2,CASSEAPSGENNEQFF,TGTGCCAGCAGTGAAGCGCCTAGCGGGGAGAACAATGAGCAGTTCTTC
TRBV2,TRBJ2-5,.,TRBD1,CASSERGRETQYF,TGTGCCAGCAGTGAGAGGGGGCGAGAGACCCAGTACTTC
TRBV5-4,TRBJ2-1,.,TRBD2,CASSLLGGWQFF,TGTGCCAGCAGCTTGTTGGGGGGGTGGCAGTTCTTC
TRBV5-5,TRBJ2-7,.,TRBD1,CASSLETGECYEQYF,TGTGCCAGCAGCCTGGAAACAGGGGAGTGCTACGAGCAGTACTTC
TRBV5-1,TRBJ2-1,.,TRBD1,CASSLALMGTGADEQFF,TGCGCCAGCAGCTTGGCCTTAATGGGGACAGGGGCCGATGAGCAGTTCTTC
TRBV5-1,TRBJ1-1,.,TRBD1,CASSSQGADTEAFF,TGCGCCAGCAGCTCTCAGGGGGCGGACACTGAAGCTTTCTTT
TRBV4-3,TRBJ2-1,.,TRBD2,CASSQALAGGGDEQFF,TGCGCCAGCAGCCAAGCTTTGGCGGGGGGCGGGGATGAGCAGTTCTTC
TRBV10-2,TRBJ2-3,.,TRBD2,CASSVQRGGPTDTQYF,TGCGCCAGCAGTGTCCAGCGGGGGGGCCCCACAGATACGCAGTATTTT
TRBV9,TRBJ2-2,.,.,CASTGGANTGELFF,TGTGCCAGCACCGGGGGAGCGAACACCGGGGAGCTGTTTTTT
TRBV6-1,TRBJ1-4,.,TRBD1,CASKGAVNEKLFF,TGTGCCAGCAAGGGGGCGGTAAATGAAAAACTGTTTTTT
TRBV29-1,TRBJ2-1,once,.,CSAIGRQQLVDEQFF,TGCAGCGCGATAGGCCGACAGCAGCTTGTGGATGAGCAGTTCTTC
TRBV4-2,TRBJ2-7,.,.,CASSQDAGPYEQYF,TGTGCCAGCAGCCAAGATGCAGGGCCCTACGAGCAGTACTTC
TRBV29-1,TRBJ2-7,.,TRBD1,CSVSPDRASHEQYF,TGCAGCGTATCCCCGGACAGGGCTTCCCACGAGCAGTACTTC
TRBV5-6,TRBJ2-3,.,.,CASSTAPTNTQYF,TGTGCCAGCAGCACCGCACCTACTAATACGCAGTATTTT
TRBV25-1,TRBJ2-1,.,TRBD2,CASSEVILAGGDNEQFF,TGTGCCAGCAGTGAAGTTATACTAGCGGGGGGAGACAATGAGCAGTTCTTC
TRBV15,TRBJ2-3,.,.,CATSRFKTGTTDTQYF,TGTGCCACCAGCAGATTTAAAACAGGAACCACAGATACGCAGTATTTT
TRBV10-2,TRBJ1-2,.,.,CASSESKGDYGYTF,TGCGCCAGCAGTGAGTCTAAGGGGGACTATGGCTACACCTTC
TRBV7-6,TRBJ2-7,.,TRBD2,CASSSPGLGTNDYEQYF,TGTGCCAGCAGCTCACCCGGACTTGGGACTAACGACTACGAGCAGTACTTC
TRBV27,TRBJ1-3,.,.,CASRPGQSGNTIYF,TGTGCCAGCAGACCAGGACAGTCCGGAAACACCATATATTTT
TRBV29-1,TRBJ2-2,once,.,CSVVAATGELFF,TGCAGCGTTGTAGCGGCCACCGGGGAGCTGTTTTTT
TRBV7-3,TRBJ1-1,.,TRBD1,CASRPGQGGTEAFF,TGTGCCAGCAGGCCTGGACAGGGCGGGACTGAAGCTTTCTTT
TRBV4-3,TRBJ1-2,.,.,CASSPYLAYGYTF,TGCGCCAGCAGCCCATATTTGGCTTATGGCTACACCTTC